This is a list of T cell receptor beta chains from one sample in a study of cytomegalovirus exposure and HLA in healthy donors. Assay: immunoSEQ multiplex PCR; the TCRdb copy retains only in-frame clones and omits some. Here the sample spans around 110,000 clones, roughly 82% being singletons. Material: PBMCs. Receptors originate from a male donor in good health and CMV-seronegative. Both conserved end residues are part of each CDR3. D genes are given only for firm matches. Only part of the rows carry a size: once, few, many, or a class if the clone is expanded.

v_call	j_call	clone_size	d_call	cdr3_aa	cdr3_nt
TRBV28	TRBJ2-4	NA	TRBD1	CASSLDRVTYIQYF	TGTGCCAGCAGCTTAGACAGGGTTACTTACATTCAGTACTTC
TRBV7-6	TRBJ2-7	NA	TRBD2	CASSLASGGYEQYF	TGTGCCAGCAGCTTAGCGAGCGGGGGGTACGAGCAGTACTTC
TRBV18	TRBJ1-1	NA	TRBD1	CASSQGQGGNTEAFF	TGTGCCAGCTCACAAGGACAGGGAGGCAACACTGAAGCTTTCTTT
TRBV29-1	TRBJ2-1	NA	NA	CSAGLDNEQFF	TGCAGCGCCGGACTTGACAATGAGCAGTTCTTC
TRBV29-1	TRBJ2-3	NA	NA	CSVEDPRGSTDTQYF	TGCAGCGTTGAAGACCCGAGGGGGAGCACAGATACGCAGTATTTT
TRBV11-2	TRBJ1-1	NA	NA	CASSSRGVAEAFF	TGTGCCAGCAGCTCCCGTGGAGTGGCTGAAGCTTTCTTT
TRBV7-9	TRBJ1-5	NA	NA	CASSLAGEGQPQHF	TGTGCCAGCAGCCTGGCCGGGGAGGGACAGCCCCAGCATTTT
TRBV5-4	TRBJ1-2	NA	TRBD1	CASSSDPGQGARGYTF	TGTGCCAGCAGCTCCGATCCGGGACAGGGGGCACGCGGCTACACCTTC
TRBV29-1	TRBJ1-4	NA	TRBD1	CSGETGGGEKLFF	TGCAGCGGGGAGACAGGGGGTGGTGAAAAACTGTTTTTT
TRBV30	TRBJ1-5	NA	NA	CAWSTGDRQPQHF	TGTGCCTGGAGTACGGGGGATAGACAGCCCCAGCATTTT
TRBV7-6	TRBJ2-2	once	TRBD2	CASSTLGTRDTGELFF	TGTGCCAGCAGCACCCTCGGGACTAGAGACACCGGGGAGCTGTTTTTT
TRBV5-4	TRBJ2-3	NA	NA	CASSLEMRGTDTQYF	TGTGCCAGCAGCTTGGAGATGAGAGGCACAGATACGCAGTATTTT
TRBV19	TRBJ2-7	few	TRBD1	CASSIFVQGAGEQYF	TGTGCCAGTAGTATTTTCGTCCAGGGGGCGGGTGAGCAGTACTTC
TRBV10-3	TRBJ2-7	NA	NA	CAISEKAGALNYEQYF	TGTGCCATCAGTGAGAAGGCAGGGGCTCTTAACTACGAGCAGTACTTC
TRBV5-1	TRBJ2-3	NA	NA	CASSLAGDGFSDTQYF	TGCGCCAGCAGCTTGGCGGGGGACGGCTTTTCAGATACGCAGTATTTT
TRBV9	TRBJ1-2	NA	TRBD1	CASSVGGRGRSYGYTF	TGTGCCAGCAGCGTAGGAGGTAGGGGGCGCAGCTATGGCTACACCTTC
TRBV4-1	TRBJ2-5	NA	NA	CASSPSLSWRDQETQYF	TGCGCCAGCAGCCCCAGCCTGTCCTGGCGGGATCAAGAGACCCAGTACTTC
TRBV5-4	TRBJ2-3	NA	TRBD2	CASSSQGLATTDTQYF	TGTGCCAGCAGCTCGCAGGGACTAGCGACCACAGATACGCAGTATTTT
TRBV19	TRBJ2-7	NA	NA	CASKDTQHSYEQYF	TGTGCCAGTAAAGACACTCAGCACTCCTACGAGCAGTACTTC
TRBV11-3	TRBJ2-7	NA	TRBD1	CASSGRDRLYEQYF	TGTGCCAGCAGCGGCCGGGACAGGCTCTACGAGCAGTACTTC
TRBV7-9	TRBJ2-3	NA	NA	CASSLVGAAYTDTQYF	TGTGCCAGCAGCTTAGTAGGGGCAGCCTACACAGATACGCAGTATTTT
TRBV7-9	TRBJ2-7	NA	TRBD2	CASSLGTSGRPSSYEQYF	TGTGCCAGCAGCTTAGGGACTAGCGGGAGGCCTTCCTCCTACGAGCAGTACTTC
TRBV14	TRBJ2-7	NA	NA	CASSQGLPPSYEQYF	TGTGCCAGCAGCCAAGGACTTCCCCCATCCTACGAGCAGTACTTC
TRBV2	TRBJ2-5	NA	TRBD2	CASSHRLAGEGETQYF	TGTGCCAGCAGTCATCGACTAGCGGGAGAGGGAGAGACCCAGTACTTC
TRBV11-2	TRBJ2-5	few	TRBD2	CASSRIAGPRRSQETQYF	TGTGCCAGCAGCCGAATAGCGGGACCCCGGCGATCACAAGAGACCCAGTACTTC
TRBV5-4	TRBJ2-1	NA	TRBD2	CASSPGGLAGTEQFF	TGTGCCAGCAGCCCGGGGGGACTAGCGGGAACTGAGCAGTTCTTC
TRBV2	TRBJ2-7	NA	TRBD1	CASSEGVVGTATF	TGTGCCAGCAGTGAAGGGGTTGTTGGGACAGCGACTTTC
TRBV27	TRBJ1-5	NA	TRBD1	CASSTGVGNQPQHF	TGTGCCAGCAGTACAGGGGTGGGCAATCAGCCCCAGCATTTT
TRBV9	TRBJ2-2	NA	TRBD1	CASSATDRVGTGELFF	TGTGCCAGCAGCGCGACCGACAGGGTTGGCACCGGGGAGCTGTTTTTT
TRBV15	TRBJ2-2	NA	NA	CATSRAPLAGELFF	TGTGCCACCAGCAGAGCGCCTCTAGCCGGGGAGCTGTTTTTT
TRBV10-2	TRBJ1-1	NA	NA	CASTEPSTRGAEAFF	TGCGCCAGCACCGAACCGAGTACTCGGGGGGCTGAAGCTTTCTTT
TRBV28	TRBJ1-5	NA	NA	CASRPGVNQPQHF	TGTGCCAGCAGGCCGGGAGTTAATCAGCCCCAGCATTTT